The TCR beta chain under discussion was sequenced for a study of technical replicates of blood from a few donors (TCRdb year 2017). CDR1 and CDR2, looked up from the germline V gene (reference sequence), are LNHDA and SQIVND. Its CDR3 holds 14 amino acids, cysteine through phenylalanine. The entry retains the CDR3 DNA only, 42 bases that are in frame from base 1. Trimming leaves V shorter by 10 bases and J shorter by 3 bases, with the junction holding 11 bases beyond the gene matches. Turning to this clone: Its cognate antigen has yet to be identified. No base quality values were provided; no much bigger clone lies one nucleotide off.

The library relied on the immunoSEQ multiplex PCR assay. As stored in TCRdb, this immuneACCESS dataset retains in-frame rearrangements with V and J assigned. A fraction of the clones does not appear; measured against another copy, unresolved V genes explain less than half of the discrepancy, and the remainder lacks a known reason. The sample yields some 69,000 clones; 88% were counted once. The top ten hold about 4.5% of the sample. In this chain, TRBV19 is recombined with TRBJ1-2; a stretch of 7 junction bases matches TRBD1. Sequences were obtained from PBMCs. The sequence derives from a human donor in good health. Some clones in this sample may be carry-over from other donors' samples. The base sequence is TGTGCCACCAGGAAGGGGGCGATTGACTATGGCTACACCTTC. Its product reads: CATRKGAIDYGYTF.